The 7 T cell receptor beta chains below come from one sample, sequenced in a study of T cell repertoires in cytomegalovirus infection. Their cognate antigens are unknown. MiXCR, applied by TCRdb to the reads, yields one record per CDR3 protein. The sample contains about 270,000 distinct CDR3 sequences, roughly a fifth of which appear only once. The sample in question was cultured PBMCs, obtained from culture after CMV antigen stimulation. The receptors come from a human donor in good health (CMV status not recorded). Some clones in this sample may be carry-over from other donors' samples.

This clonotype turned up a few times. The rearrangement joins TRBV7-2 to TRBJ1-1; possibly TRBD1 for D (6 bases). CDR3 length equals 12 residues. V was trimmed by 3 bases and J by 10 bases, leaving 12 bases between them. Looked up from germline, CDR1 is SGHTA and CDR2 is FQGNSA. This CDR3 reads CASSFQGFSAFF. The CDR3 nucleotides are TGTGCCAGCAGCTTCCAGGGGTTCTCAGCTTTCTTT.

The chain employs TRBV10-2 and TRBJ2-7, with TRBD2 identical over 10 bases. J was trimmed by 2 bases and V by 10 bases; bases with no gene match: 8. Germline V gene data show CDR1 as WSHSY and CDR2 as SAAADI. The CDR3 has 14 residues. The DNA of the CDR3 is TGCGCCACCGTCACTAGCGGGATTCCCTACGAGCAGTACGTC. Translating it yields CATVTSGIPYEQYV.

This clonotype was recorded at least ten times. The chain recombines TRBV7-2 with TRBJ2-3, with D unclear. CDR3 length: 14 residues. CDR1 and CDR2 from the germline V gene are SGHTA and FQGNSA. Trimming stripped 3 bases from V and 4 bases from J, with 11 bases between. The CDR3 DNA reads TGTGCCAGCAGCTTTTCAGGTGGGGCAGATACGCAGTATTTT. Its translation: CASSFSGGADTQYF.

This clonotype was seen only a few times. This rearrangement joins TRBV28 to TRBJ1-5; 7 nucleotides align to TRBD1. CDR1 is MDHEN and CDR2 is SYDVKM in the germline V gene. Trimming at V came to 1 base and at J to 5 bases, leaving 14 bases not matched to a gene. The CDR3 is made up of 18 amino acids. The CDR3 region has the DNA TGTGCCAGCAGTTTATTCAATATGTGGGGGACAGAGTATCAGCCCCAGCATTTT. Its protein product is CASSLFNMWGTEYQPQHF.

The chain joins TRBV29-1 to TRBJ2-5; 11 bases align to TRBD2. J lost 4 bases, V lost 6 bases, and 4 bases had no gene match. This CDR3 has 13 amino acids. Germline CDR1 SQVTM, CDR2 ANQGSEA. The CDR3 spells CSVALAGVETQYF. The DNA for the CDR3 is TGCAGCGTCGCACTAGCGGGAGTAGAGACCCAGTACTTC.

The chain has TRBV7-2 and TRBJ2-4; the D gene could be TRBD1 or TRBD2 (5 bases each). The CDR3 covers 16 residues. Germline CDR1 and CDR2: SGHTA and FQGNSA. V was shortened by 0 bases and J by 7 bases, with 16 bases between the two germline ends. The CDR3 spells CASSLAFGGSVNIQYF. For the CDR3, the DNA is TGTGCCAGCAGCTTAGCGTTTGGGGGTTCGGTGAACATTCAGTACTTC.

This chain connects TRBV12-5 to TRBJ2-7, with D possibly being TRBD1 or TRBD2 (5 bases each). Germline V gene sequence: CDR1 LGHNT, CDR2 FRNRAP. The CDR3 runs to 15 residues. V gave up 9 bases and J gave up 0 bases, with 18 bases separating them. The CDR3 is CARGNGDQVSYEQYV. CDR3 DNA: TGTGCTAGGGGGAACGGGGACCAAGTCTCCTACGAGCAGTACGTC.